Shown below are 3 T cell receptor beta chains from a single sample sequenced in a study of blood T cell repertoires in COVID-19. The assay was immunoSEQ multiplex PCR, and TCRdb's table has in-frame clones only and misses some. The sample has a few hundred thousand clones; 90% are singletons. The sample taken for sequencing was PBMCs or T cells enriched from blood (not recorded which). The receptors come from a man aged 30-40 years who had been exposed to COVID-19.

This clone was counted once. The chain uses TRBV7-2 and TRBJ1-2, with D unresolved. CDR3 length: 15 residues. Germline lookup yields CDR1 SGHTA and CDR2 FQGNSA. V was cut by 1 base and J by 4 bases, with 13 bases left in between. The CDR3 nucleotides read TGTGCCAGCAGCTTAGATGGGAGCGGGTTCTATGGCTACACCTTC. It codes for CASSLDGSGFYGYTF.

J is TRBJ1-1 and V is TRBV28, with D possibly TRBD1 on 5 matching bases. Germline V gene lookup returns CDR1 MDHEN and CDR2 SYDVKM. V was cut by 6 bases and J by 0 bases, with 11 bases left in between. The CDR3 has 14 residues. CDR3: CASSPGGVNTEAFF. The CDR3, as DNA: TGTGCCAGCAGCCCCGGGGGAGTGAACACTGAAGCTTTCTTT.

V usage is TRBV3-1 (or the pseudogene TRBV3-2) and J usage is TRBJ2-7, with TRBD1 identical over 10 bases. Germline CDR1 is LGHDT and CDR2 is YNNKEL (reference sequence). After removal of 5 bases from V and 2 bases from J, the junction contained 6 bases not matched to a gene. CDR3 length: 15 amino acids. The CDR3 reads CASSTMGQGPYEQYF. The CDR3 DNA is TGTGCCAGCAGCACAATGGGACAGGGGCCCTACGAGCAGTACTTC.